This T cell receptor beta chain was found in a study of blood T cell repertoires in COVID-19 (dated by TCRdb to about 2020). As for the study more broadly: Collaborator samples came from the United States, Italy and Spain and covered acute and convalescent phases of COVID-19. The prospective study material was composed of cDNA or gDNA derived from T cells, B-cell-depleted T cells, or PBMCs. The dataset comprised deeply sampled blood TCRbeta repertoires from subjects exposed to, actively infected with, or recovered from COVID-19. The repertoires were released in a freely available public database meant as a resource for research on the immune response to SARS-CoV-2. The samples were drawn from the first 160 participants of the ongoing ImmuneRACE study and from over a thousand subjects provided by 6 global collaborators. Nearly every sample came with metadata listing a de-identified subject ID, COVID-19 status, age in years and sex. Where HLA class I and class II types were available, the types were taken from metadata supplied by the sample provider, not from assay-based typing. Summary of the overall study and its limitations: How much clinical and demographic metadata was included differed by source and by participant, and the metadata was provided uncurated.

CDR1 and CDR2 are read off the germline V gene (reference sequence) as GTSNPN and SVGIG. The V end gives up 5 bases and the J end 5 bases, leaving 8 bases in the junction not matched to a gene. The CDR3 runs 15 residues from the cysteine to the phenylalanine. Of all the DNA, just the CDR3 is kept, 45 bases in frame from base 1. TCRbeta CDR3 regions were amplified from genomic DNA by means of the immunoSEQ Assay, a bias-controlled multiplex PCR. The study's processing was this. Within the assay, amplification of reference gene primers was used to estimate how many nucleated cells each sample contained. To quantify the absolute abundance of each unique TCRbeta CDR3 rearrangement, sequence reads were collapsed and filtered. For each sample, productive Simpson clonality was calculated as the square root of Simpson's diversity index across productive rearrangements. TCRdb carries this immuneACCESS record with in-frame sequences only. Its versions omit some clonotypes, under half of them owing to an unresolved V gene in the studies checked, with the rest unexplained. The DNA was the basis for D and trimming; V, J and clone size are from that table. This sample is represented by approximately 350,000 clones; around 87% of them were singletons. Around 6% of the sample lies in the top ten.

In Seattle, one collaborating source enrolled patients while the infection was active and tracked those patients longitudinally over the course of disease. The collaborating institutions used their own protocols to collect whole blood in K2EDTA tubes. For TCRbeta analysis, collaborators shipped samples in one of three forms: frozen whole blood, isolated PBMCs, or DNA extracted from either of those sample types. In the case of this clone: Its antigen target is currently unknown. No quality values exist for individual bases; no much larger clone is one base distant.

The receptor's source is a woman aged 45-59 years with COVID-19, enrolled during active disease. The source material was peripheral blood. The V gene is TRBV30 and the J gene is TRBJ2-3, and TRBD2 matches 12 of the central bases. The sequenced DNA: TGTGCCTGGCGAGGACTAGCGGGGTCGGGAGATACGCAGTATTTT. Its translation reads: CAWRGLAGSGDTQYF.